This T cell receptor beta chain was found in a study of T cell repertoires in ileal Crohn's disease (dated by TCRdb to about 2019). Notes on the research overall: The median duration of disease was approximately 8.5 years, and at the time of surgery about a third of patients were active smokers. The TCR repertoire was analysed in approximately 61 patients with Crohn's disease drawn from a prospective multicentre cohort. Postoperative therapy was given to about half of the patients, with thiopurines administered to 11 patients and anti-TNF agents administered to 18 patients. A total of around 150 mucosal samples from around 57 patients were sequenced, collected from several sites on the surgical specimen as well as at postoperative endoscopy. Endoscopic postoperative recurrence was defined by a Rutgeerts score above i0. The study was conducted in parallel with a multicentre cohort built to find predictors of early endoscopic recurrence after ileocolonic resection. Every patient underwent surgery because of a complication, which was stricturing disease in around 61% and penetrating disease in around 39%. Results and caveats for the whole study, not just this receptor: Higher high-frequency clone percentages at surgery were associated with endoscopic recurrence; all patients with clonality above 26.8% (18/57) had recurrence. Mucosal CD4 and CD8 T cells were sorted and sequenced only in a subgroup of patients, the size of which was not stated. Compared with CD4 T cells, sorted CD8 T cells contained more high-frequency clones, which suggests that the mucosal expansions were mostly CD8. A significantly higher proportion of clonal expansions was observed in active smokers at surgery than in non-smokers (roughly 27% vs 19%, p=0.02).

V and J are truncated by 4 bases and 0 bases respectively, leaving an intervening sequence of 5 bases. In the germline V gene (reference sequence), CDR1 corresponds to WNHNN and CDR2 to SYGVQD. The CDR3 goes from the cysteine to the phenylalanine over 13 residues. The sequence is cut down to CDR3 DNA, 39 bases in frame from base 1. For commercial TCRB immunosequencing, roughly 0.5 micrograms of biopsy DNA were submitted for each sample. A two-step, amplification bias-controlled multiplex PCR was used by Adaptive Biotechnology to amplify CDR3 regions from genomic DNA. Primers for every V and J gene segment were used in the first PCR, and barcodes and Illumina adapters were added in the second PCR. An Illumina instrument was used to sequence the CDR3 libraries. On the study's bioinformatics: Vendor-provided pipelines were combined with custom analysis of raw data in R/Bioconductor under R version 3.3.0. Clonality, ranging from 0 to 1, was calculated as the inverse of the normalised Shannon entropy of all productive clones. High-frequency clones were defined as the share of the repertoire taken up by the top 100 clones, keeping only clones that passed a 95% confidence test. The Simpson index measured repertoire diversity, and the Morisita-Horn index measured overlap between samples. Entries here come from immuneACCESS through TCRdb and include only in-frame sequences with V and J called. Some clones fail to appear in such tables; in the studies checked, an unresolved V gene covers under half of the shortfall, and the cause of the remainder is unknown. For V, J and clone size, that table is used; D and trimming come from the DNA. Here the sample has fewer than 20,000 clones; just over 70% occur a single time. The ten largest clones capture around 5% of the sample.

On this clone: Its antigen remains undetermined. Per-base quality was not reported, and no clone a single base away is much larger than it.

Eligible patients were adults with ileal or ileocolonic Crohn's disease who had an indication for ileocolonic resection. Before DNA extraction, whole ileal mucosal biopsies were kept frozen at -80 degrees C. Genomic DNA was extracted from frozen whole biopsies using a TRizol-based method and was quantified with a NanoDrop 2000 spectrophotometer. The sequence joins TRBV10-1 to TRBJ2-3, with the D gene not clear enough to name. The clonotype comes from an adult with Crohn's disease. Sequencing was done on a sample of ileal tissue. The encoded CDR3 is CASSAYSTDTQYF. The bases read TGCGCCAGCAGTGCCTATAGCACAGATACGCAGTATTTT.